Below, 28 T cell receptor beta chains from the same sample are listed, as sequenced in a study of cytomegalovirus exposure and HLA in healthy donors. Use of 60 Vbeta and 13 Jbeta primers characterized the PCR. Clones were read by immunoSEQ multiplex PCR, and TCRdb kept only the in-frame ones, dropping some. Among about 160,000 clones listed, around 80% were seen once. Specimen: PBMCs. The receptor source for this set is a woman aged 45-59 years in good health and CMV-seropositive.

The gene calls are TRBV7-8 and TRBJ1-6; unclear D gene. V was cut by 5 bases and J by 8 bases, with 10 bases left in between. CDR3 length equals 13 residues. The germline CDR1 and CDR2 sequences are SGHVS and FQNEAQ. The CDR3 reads CASSHLTDSPLHF. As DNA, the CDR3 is TGTGCCAGCAGCCATCTTACAGATTCACCCCTCCACTTT.

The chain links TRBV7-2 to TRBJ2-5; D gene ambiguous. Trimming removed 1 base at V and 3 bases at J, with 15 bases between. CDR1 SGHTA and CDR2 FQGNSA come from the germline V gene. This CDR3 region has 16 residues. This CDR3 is CASSLGSSVRKETQYF. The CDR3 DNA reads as TGTGCCAGCAGCTTAGGGAGTAGTGTTCGAAAAGAGACCCAGTACTTC.

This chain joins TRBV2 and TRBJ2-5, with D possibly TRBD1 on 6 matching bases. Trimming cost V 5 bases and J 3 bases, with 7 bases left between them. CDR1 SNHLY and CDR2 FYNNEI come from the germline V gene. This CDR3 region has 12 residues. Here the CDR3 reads CASSRTEETQYF. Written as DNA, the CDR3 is TGTGCCAGCAGTAGGACAGAAGAGACCCAGTACTTC.

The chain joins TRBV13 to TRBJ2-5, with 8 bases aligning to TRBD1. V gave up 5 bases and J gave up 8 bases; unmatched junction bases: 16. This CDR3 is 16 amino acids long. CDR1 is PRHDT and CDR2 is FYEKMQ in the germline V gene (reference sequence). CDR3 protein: CASSLTGGVDRETQYF. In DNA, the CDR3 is TGTGCCAGCAGCCTAACAGGGGGTGTTGATCGTGAAACCCAGTACTTC.

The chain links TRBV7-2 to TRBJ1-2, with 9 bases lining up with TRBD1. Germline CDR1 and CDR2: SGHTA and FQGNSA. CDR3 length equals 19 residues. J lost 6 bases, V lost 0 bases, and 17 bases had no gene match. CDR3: CASSLAGLGQGGINDGYTF. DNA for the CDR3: TGTGCCAGCAGCTTAGCGGGCCTGGGACAGGGAGGTATTAATGATGGCTACACCTTC.

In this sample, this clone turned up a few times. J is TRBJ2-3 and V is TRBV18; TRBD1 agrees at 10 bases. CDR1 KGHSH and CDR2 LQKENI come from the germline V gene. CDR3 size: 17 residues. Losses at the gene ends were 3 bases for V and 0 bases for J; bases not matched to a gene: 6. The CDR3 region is CASSPPDRGLSTDTQYF. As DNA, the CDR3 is TGTGCCAGCTCACCCCCCGACAGGGGGCTAAGCACAGATACGCAGTATTTT.

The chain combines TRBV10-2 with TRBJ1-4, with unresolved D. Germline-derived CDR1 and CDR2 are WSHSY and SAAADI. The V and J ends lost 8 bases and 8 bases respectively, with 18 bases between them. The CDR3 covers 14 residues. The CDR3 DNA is TGCGCCAGCTTAGACCCCACGGAGGGCGAAAAACTGTTTTTT. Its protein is CASLDPTEGEKLFF.

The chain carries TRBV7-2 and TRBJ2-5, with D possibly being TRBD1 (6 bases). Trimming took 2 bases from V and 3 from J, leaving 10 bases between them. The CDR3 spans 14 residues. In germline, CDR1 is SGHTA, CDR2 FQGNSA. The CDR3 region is CASSLYPGEETQYF. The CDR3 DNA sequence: TGTGCCAGCAGCTTATATCCAGGGGAAGAGACCCAGTACTTC.

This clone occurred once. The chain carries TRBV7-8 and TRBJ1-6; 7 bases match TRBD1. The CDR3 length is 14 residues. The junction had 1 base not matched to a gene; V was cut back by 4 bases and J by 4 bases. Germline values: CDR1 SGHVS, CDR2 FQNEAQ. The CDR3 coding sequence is TGTGCCAGCAGCTCGGGACAGTATAATTCACCCCTCCACTTT. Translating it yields CASSSGQYNSPLHF.

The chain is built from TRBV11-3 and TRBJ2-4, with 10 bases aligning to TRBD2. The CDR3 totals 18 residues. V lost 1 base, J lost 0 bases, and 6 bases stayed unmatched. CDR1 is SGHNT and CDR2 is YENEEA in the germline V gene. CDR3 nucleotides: TGTGCCAGCAGCTTAGTCGGGACTAGCGTACTAGCCAAAAACATTCAGTACTTC. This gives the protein CASSLVGTSVLAKNIQYF.

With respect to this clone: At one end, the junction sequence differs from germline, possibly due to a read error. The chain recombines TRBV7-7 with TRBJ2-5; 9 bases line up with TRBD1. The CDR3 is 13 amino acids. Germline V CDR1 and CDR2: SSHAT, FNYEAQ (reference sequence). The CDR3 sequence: CASSRDREETQYF. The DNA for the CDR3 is TGTGCTAGCAGTAGGGACAGGGAAGAGACCCAGTACTTC.

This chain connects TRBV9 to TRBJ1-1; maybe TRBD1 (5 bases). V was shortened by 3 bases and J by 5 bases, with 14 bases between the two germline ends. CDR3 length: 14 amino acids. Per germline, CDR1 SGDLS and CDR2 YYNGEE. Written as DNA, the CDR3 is TGTGCCAGCAGCGCCCTAGACGGGGGGACTGAAGCTTTCTTT. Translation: CASSALDGGTEAFF.

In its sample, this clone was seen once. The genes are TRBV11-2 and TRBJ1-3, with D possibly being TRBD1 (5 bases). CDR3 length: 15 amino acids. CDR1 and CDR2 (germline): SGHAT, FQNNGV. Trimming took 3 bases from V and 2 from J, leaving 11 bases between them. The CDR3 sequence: CASSFSGVAGNTIYF. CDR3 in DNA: TGTGCCAGCAGCTTCTCGGGGGTGGCTGGAAACACCATATATTTT.

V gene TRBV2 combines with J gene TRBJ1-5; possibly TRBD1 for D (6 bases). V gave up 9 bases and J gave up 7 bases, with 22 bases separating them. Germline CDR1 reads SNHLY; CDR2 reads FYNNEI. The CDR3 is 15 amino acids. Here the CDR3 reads CASRTGTWQEQPQHF. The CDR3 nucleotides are TGTGCCAGTAGAACAGGGACATGGCAGGAGCAGCCCCAGCATTTT.

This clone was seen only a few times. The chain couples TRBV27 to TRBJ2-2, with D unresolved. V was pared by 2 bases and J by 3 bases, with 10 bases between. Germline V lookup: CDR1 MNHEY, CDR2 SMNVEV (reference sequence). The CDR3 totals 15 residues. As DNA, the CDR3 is TGTGCCAGCAGTTTAAATGGCGGATACACCGGGGAGCTGTTTTTT. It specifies CASSLNGGYTGELFF.

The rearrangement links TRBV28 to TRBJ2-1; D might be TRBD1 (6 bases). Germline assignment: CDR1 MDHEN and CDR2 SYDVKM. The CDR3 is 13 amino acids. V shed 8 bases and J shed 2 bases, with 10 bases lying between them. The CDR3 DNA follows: TGTGCCAGCTTGGCAGGGGCCTACAATGAGCAGTTCTTC. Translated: CASLAGAYNEQFF. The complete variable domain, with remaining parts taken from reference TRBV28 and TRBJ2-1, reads DVKVTQSSRYLVKRTGEKVFLECVQDMDHENMFWYRQDPGLGLRLIYFSYDVKMKEKGDIPEGYSVSREKKERFSLILESASTNQTSMYLCASLAGAYNEQFFGPGTRLTVL.

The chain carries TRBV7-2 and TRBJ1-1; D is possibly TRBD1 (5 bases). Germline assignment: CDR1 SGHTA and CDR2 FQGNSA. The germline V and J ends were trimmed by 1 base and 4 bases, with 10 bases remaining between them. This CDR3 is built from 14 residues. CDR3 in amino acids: CASSLEGQGTEAFF. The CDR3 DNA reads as TGTGCCAGCAGCTTAGAAGGCCAGGGCACTGAAGCTTTCTTT.

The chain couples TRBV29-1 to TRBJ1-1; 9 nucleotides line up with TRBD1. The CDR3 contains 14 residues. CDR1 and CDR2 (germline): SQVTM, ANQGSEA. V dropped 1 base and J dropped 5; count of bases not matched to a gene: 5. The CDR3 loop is CSVEATGGCTEAFF. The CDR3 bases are TGCAGCGTTGAAGCGACAGGGGGTTGTACTGAAGCTTTCTTT.

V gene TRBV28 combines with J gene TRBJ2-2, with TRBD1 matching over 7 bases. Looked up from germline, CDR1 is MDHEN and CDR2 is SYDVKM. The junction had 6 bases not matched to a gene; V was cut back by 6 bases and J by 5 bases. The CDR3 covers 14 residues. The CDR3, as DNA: TGTGCCAGCAGGCAGGGACAGCTAACCGGGGAGCTGTTTTTT. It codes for CASRQGQLTGELFF.

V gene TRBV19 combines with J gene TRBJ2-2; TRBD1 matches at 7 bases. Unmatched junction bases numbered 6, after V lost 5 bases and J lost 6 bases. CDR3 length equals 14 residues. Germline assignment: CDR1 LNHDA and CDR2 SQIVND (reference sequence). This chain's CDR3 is CASSVTGDPGELFF. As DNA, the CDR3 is TGTGCCAGTAGTGTTACAGGGGACCCCGGGGAGCTGTTTTTT. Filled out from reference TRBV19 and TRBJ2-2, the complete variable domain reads DGGITQSPKYLFRKEGQNVTLSCEQNLNHDAMYWYRQDPGQGLRLIYYSQIVNDFQKGDIAEGYSVSREKKESFPLTVTSAQKNPTAFYLCASSVTGDPGELFFGEGSRLTVL.

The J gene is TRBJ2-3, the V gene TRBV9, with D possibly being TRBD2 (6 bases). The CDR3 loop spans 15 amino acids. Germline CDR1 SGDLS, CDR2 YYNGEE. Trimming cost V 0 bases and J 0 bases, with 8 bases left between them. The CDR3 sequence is CASSVELASTDTQYF. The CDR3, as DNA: TGTGCCAGCAGCGTAGAACTAGCTAGCACAGATACGCAGTATTTT.

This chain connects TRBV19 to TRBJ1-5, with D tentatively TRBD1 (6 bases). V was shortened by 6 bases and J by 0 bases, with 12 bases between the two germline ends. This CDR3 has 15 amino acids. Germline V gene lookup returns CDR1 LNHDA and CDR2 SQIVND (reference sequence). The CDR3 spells CASRQGTHSNQPQHF. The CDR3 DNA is TGTGCCAGTAGGCAGGGGACCCATAGCAATCAGCCCCAGCATTTT.

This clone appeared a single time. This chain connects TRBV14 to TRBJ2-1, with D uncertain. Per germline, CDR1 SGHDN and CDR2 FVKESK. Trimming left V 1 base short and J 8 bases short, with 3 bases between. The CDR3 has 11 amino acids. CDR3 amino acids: CASSQVDEQFF. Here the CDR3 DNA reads TGTGCCAGCAGCCAAGTAGATGAGCAGTTCTTC. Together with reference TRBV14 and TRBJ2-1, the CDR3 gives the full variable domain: EAGVTQFPSHSVIEKGQTVTLRCDPISGHDNLYWYRRVMGKEIKFLLHFVKESKQDESGMPNNRFLAERTGGTYSTLKVQPAELEDSGVYFCASSQVDEQFFGPGTRLTVL.

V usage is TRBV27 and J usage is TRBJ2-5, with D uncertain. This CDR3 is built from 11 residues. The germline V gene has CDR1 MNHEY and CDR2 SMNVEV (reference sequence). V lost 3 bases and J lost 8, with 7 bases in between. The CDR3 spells CASSLGFTQYF. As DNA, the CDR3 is TGTGCCAGCAGTTTGGGCTTTACCCAGTACTTC.

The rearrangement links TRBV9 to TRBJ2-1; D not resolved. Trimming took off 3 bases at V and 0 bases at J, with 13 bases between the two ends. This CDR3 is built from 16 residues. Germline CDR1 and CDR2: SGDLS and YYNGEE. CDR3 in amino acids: CASSALIPSSYNEQFF. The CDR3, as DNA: TGTGCCAGCAGCGCTCTTATTCCGAGCTCCTACAATGAGCAGTTCTTC.

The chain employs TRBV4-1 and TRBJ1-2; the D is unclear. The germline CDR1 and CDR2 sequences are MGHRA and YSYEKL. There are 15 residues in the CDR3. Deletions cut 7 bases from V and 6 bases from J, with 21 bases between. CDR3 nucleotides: TGCGCCAGCACCACTGGGGAGGGAGGAGGTAATGGCTACACCTTC. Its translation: CASTTGEGGGNGYTF.

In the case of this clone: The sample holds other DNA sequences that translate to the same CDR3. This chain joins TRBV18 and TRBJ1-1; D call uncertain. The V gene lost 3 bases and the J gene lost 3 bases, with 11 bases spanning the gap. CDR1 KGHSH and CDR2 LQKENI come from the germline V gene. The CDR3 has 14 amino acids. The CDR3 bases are TGTGCCAGCTCACCGACGGGCGGGGACACTGAAGCTTTCTTT. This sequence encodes CASSPTGGDTEAFF.

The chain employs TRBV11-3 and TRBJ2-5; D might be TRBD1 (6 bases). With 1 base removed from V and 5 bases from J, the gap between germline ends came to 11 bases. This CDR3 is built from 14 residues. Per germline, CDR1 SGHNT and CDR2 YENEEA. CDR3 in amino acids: CASSLGGRWETQYF. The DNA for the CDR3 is TGTGCCAGCAGCTTAGGGGGGCGCTGGGAGACCCAGTACTTC.